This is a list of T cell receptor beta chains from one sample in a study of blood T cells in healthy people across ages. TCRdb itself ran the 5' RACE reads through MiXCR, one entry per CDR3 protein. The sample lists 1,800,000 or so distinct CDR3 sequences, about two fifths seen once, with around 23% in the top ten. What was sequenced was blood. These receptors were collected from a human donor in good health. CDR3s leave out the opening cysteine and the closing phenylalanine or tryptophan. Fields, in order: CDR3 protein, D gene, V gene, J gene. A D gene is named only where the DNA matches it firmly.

cdr3_aa: ASSLNLARSGANVLT; d_call: .; v_call: TRBV7-2; j_call: TRBJ2-6
cdr3_aa: ASSKTYSYEQY; d_call: .; v_call: TRBV6-6; j_call: TRBJ2-7
cdr3_aa: SAPGVTANYGYT; d_call: .; v_call: TRBV20-1; j_call: TRBJ1-2
cdr3_aa: ASSLLGQGATGQY; d_call: TRBD1; v_call: TRBV12-3/TRBV12-4; j_call: TRBJ2-7
cdr3_aa: ASSYGGVTNTQY; d_call: TRBD2; v_call: TRBV7-2; j_call: TRBJ2-3
cdr3_aa: SVEDAGYQETQY; d_call: .; v_call: TRBV29-1; j_call: TRBJ2-5
cdr3_aa: ASGSGVSPAIYQY; d_call: .; v_call: TRBV5-1; j_call: TRBJ2-4
cdr3_aa: ASSQDLDRDYEQY; d_call: TRBD1; v_call: TRBV4-3; j_call: TRBJ2-7
cdr3_aa: ATSIRGKLSYEQY; d_call: .; v_call: TRBV24-1; j_call: TRBJ2-7
cdr3_aa: ASSPVRGSGNTIY; d_call: .; v_call: TRBV7-2; j_call: TRBJ1-3
cdr3_aa: SQQWGWEQY; d_call: .; v_call: TRBV20-1; j_call: TRBJ2-5
cdr3_aa: ASNPFGQGQFYEQY; d_call: TRBD1; v_call: TRBV5-6; j_call: TRBJ2-7
cdr3_aa: SARGGSGLGNTIY; d_call: .; v_call: TRBV20-1; j_call: TRBJ1-3
cdr3_aa: ASSRGTGFGDTQY; d_call: TRBD1; v_call: TRBV7-9; j_call: TRBJ2-3
cdr3_aa: ASGLAGGRTQY; d_call: TRBD2; v_call: TRBV6-2/TRBV6-3; j_call: TRBJ2-3
cdr3_aa: ASSLEDAQY; d_call: .; v_call: TRBV5-1; j_call: TRBJ2-3
cdr3_aa: ASSPLGGPVEDTQY; d_call: .; v_call: TRBV18; j_call: TRBJ2-3
cdr3_aa: ASRQTANTEAF; d_call: .; v_call: TRBV2; j_call: TRBJ1-1
cdr3_aa: SANRGLNYDEQY; d_call: TRBD1; v_call: TRBV20-1; j_call: .
cdr3_aa: SARGQIISGANVLT; d_call: .; v_call: TRBV20-1; j_call: TRBJ2-6
cdr3_aa: ASTQGAGDYNEQF; d_call: TRBD2; v_call: TRBV4-2; j_call: TRBJ2-1
cdr3_aa: ASSLRQGANYGYT; d_call: TRBD1; v_call: TRBV28; j_call: TRBJ1-2
cdr3_aa: AGQDRPGTDTQY; d_call: TRBD1; v_call: TRBV30; j_call: TRBJ2-3
cdr3_aa: SARDRTGGETQY; d_call: .; v_call: TRBV20-1; j_call: TRBJ2-5
cdr3_aa: ASSSPSGEINYEQY; d_call: .; v_call: TRBV12-3/TRBV12-4; j_call: .
cdr3_aa: ASSYQGVDGYT; d_call: TRBD1; v_call: TRBV4-1; j_call: TRBJ1-2